The rows below give T cell receptor beta chains drawn from one sample of a study of T cells in Graves' hyperthyroidism and ophthalmopathy. Via MiXCR, TCRdb re-called the multiplex PCR reads, giving one row per CDR3 protein. This sample has roughly 580,000 distinct CDR3 sequences, with roughly 14% found just once. Material for sequencing was blood. The receptors shown here come from a woman aged 30 to 39 with Graves' hyperthyroidism that later progressed to Graves' ophthalmopathy. Both conserved end residues are part of each CDR3. D genes are given only for firm matches. Only some rows state a clone size, as once, few, many or a class for expanded clones.

v_gene,abundance,j_gene,d_gene,CDR3nt,CDR3aa
TRBV28,many,TRBJ1-1,NA,TGTGCCAGCGACCCCATCGGAATACACACTGAAGCTTTCTTT,CASDPIGIHTEAFF
TRBV19,few,TRBJ2-6,NA,TGTGCCAGTATGGAAAGCGCTGGGGCCAACGTCCTGACTTTC,CASMESAGANVLTF
TRBV12-3/TRBV12-4,NA,TRBJ1-4,NA,TGTGCCAGCACTGAGAGAGACTATGAAAAACTGTTTTTT,CASTERDYEKLFF
TRBV7-9,NA,TRBJ1-5,NA,TGTGCCAGCCCCCTTACGTGCAATCAGCCCCAGCATTTT,CASPLTCNQPQHF
TRBV11-3,few,TRBJ2-1,NA,TGTGCCAGCAGCTTGGCCTATGAGTACTACGAGCAGTTCTTC,CASSLAYEYYEQFF
TRBV2,many,TRBJ2-1,NA,TGTGCCAGCAGCAAACTCCCCACGGCCGAGCGCTCCTCCTACAATGAGCAGTTCTTC,CASSKLPTAERSSYNEQFF
TRBV20-1,many,TRBJ2-3,TRBD2,TGCAGTGCTACTAGGGGCGGGAGCAGATATACGCAGTATTTT,CSATRGGSRYTQYF
TRBV7-3,NA,TRBJ1-5,TRBD1,TGTGCCAGCAGCCTAACGGTCCCAGGGGGGCAGCCCCAGCATTTT,CASSLTVPGGQPQHF
TRBV28,NA,TRBJ1-2,NA,TGTGCCAGCAGTTTATCGGGACAAGGGGGTGGTAGCTACACCTTC,CASSLSGQGGGSYTF
TRBV7-2,many,TRBJ1-1,NA,TGTGCCAGCAGCTTAGCGGGTTGGGGAACTGAAGCTTTCTTT,CASSLAGWGTEAFF
TRBV5-1,once,TRBJ2-5,TRBD2,TGCGCCAGCAGCTTGGGAGCGGGAGGGAAAGAGACCCAGTACTTC,CASSLGAGGKETQYF
TRBV3-1,NA,TRBJ2-1,TRBD2,TGTGCCAGCAGCCAAAAGGGACTAGCGGGATTAGGCTCCTACAATGAGCAGTTCTTC,CASSQKGLAGLGSYNEQFF
TRBV6-5,many,TRBJ2-7,TRBD2,TGTGCCAGCAGTTACCCTAGGACTAGCGGGAGACTCAGTCTACCTAGTGAGCAGTACTTC,CASSYPRTSGRLSLPSEQYF
TRBV10-3,many,TRBJ2-2,TRBD2,TGCACTAGCGGGGAAACTCCTTCCACCGGGGAGCTGTTTTTT,CTSGETPSTGELFF
TRBV6-1,many,TRBJ2-3,NA,TGTGCCAGGCCCCGGGACAAAGCGGCAGATACGCAGTATTTT,CARPRDKAADTQYF
TRBV27,many,TRBJ1-6,NA,TGTGCCAGCAGTGGAGGGGGAAATAATTCACCCCTCCACTTT,CASSGGGNNSPLHF
TRBV9,NA,TRBJ2-3,NA,NA,CASSVGGGTDTQDF
TRBV5-4,few,TRBJ2-1,NA,TGTGCCAGCAGCCACTCCGGGCTCATTAAGGGCAATGAGCAGTTCTTC,CASSHSGLIKGNEQFF
TRBV12-3/TRBV12-4,many,TRBJ2-7,TRBD2,TGTGCCAGCAGTTCCCTAGCGGGAGGGCCTGGAGAGCAGTACTTC,CASSSLAGGPGEQYF
TRBV7-9,many,TRBJ2-1,TRBD2,TGTGCCAGCAGCTTAGTTAGGACTAGCGGGGACCGAAGCTCCTACAATGAGCAGTTCTTC,CASSLVRTSGDRSSYNEQFF
TRBV19,many,TRBJ2-3,TRBD1,TGTGCCAGTAGTACTCAGGGGGACCCCGGAGATACGCAGTATTTT,CASSTQGDPGDTQYF
TRBV28,many,TRBJ1-2,NA,TGTGCCAGCAGTACCAGTCGGGGCTACACCTTC,CASSTSRGYTF
TRBV27,many,TRBJ2-3,TRBD2,TGTGCCAGCAGTTTATTTCCGACTAGCGGGACGAATACGCAGTATTTT,CASSLFPTSGTNTQYF
TRBV2,few,TRBJ2-5,TRBD1,TGTGCCAGCGTCCGTACTGACAGGGAACAAGAGACCCAGTACTTC,CASVRTDREQETQYF
TRBV30,many,TRBJ2-3,NA,TGTGCCTGGGGCTCTAGCACAGATACGCAGTATTTT,CAWGSSTDTQYF
TRBV6-2/TRBV6-3,NA,TRBJ2-1,TRBD2,TGTGCCAGCAGTGGGGGACTAGCGGGAGTGGGGAATGAGCAGTTCTTC,CASSGGLAGVGNEQFF
TRBV3-1,many,TRBJ2-3,TRBD2,TGTGCCAGCAGCCAGGCTAGCGGGAGGGTTCCCAGGAGGGATACGCAGTATTTT,CASSQASGRVPRRDTQYF
TRBV7-9,many,TRBJ2-7,NA,TGTGCCAGCAGCTTAAGCCAGCTTTCCTACGAGCAGTACTTC,CASSLSQLSYEQYF
TRBV30,many,TRBJ1-1,NA,TGTGCCTGGAGTGTGGTCACAGGTCGCATGAACACTGAAGCTTTCTTT,CAWSVVTGRMNTEAFF
TRBV20-1,few,TRBJ1-1,NA,TGCAGTGCTAGGGACAGTTCGAACACTGAAGCTTTCTTT,CSARDSSNTEAFF
TRBV28,many,TRBJ1-1,NA,TGTGCCAGCAACAATGACGCCTGGGTGAACACTGAAGCTTTCTTT,CASNNDAWVNTEAFF
TRBV11-3,NA,TRBJ1-2,NA,TGTGCCAGCAGCTTAGGGGGCACCTATGGCTACACCTTC,CASSLGGTYGYTF
TRBV6-2/TRBV6-3,few,TRBJ2-3,NA,TGTGCCAGCAGTTACTCGAGTTTAGCCCTCACAGATACGCAGTATTTT,CASSYSSLALTDTQYF
TRBV6-5,few,TRBJ1-2,NA,TGTGCCAGCAGTTATAGAGGTGAGAATGGCTACACCTTC,CASSYRGENGYTF
TRBV20-1,many,TRBJ2-1,TRBD2,TGCAGTGCTAGACCCCGGGGCGGGAGCTCCTACAATGAGCAGTTCTTC,CSARPRGGSSYNEQFF
TRBV27,many,TRBJ2-2,TRBD2,TGTGCCAGCAGAGGACTAGCGGGAGAGGGCACCGGGGAGCTGTTTTTT,CASRGLAGEGTGELFF
TRBV20-1,NA,TRBJ2-7,NA,TGCAGTACTAGCCCAGGGAGCTCCTACGAGCAGTACTTC,CSTSPGSSYEQYF
TRBV7-2,many,TRBJ2-1,TRBD2,TGTGCCAGCAGCAATGGACTAGCGGGAGGTTCTAGGGAATACAATGAGCAGTTCTTC,CASSNGLAGGSREYNEQFF
TRBV28,many,TRBJ2-1,TRBD2,TGTGCCAGCACTAGCGGGAATTACAATGAGCAGTTCTTC,CASTSGNYNEQFF
TRBV25-1,many,TRBJ1-2,NA,TGTGCCAGCAGTGAAAAAGGGATGTATGGCTACACCTTC,CASSEKGMYGYTF
TRBV30,few,TRBJ1-4,NA,TGTGCCTGGAGTGGCCTGCCGGGCCTTGAAAAACTGTTTTTT,CAWSGLPGLEKLFF
TRBV27,many,TRBJ1-5,NA,TGTGCCAGCAGTACGAGCGGGACACCCCATCAGCCCCAGCATTTT,CASSTSGTPHQPQHF
TRBV12-3/TRBV12-4,many,TRBJ2-2,NA,TGTGCCAGCAGTTTACTACTAGCAGAGAACACCGGGGAGCTGTTTTTT,CASSLLLAENTGELFF
TRBV2,many,TRBJ2-1,NA,TGTGCCAGCCGCGAGGAGGGAGATGAGCAGTTCTTC,CASREEGDEQFF
TRBV12-3/TRBV12-4,few,TRBJ2-1,NA,TGTGCCAGCAGGGACAGCCAATATGGGCCCAATATTGAGCAGTTCTTC,CASRDSQYGPNIEQFF
TRBV2,many,TRBJ1-2,NA,TGTGCCAGCAGTGAGGGATACTATGGCTACACCTTC,CASSEGYYGYTF
TRBV2,many,TRBJ2-7,TRBD2,TGTGCCAGCAGTAAAACTAGCGGGTCCGGGCAGTACTTC,CASSKTSGSGQYF
TRBV28,many,TRBJ2-3,TRBD2,TGTGCCAGCAGTTGGGGGGCTAGCGGGAGTTCTGATACGCAGTATTTT,CASSWGASGSSDTQYF
TRBV12-3/TRBV12-4,many,TRBJ2-1,TRBD2,TGTGCCAGCAACTTAGCGGGAGGGCCTGGAGATGAGCAGTTCTTC,CASNLAGGPGDEQFF
TRBV24-1,many,TRBJ2-1,NA,TGTGCCACCAGTGATTTCAAGGGAGTTGACAATGAGCAGTTCTTC,CATSDFKGVDNEQFF
TRBV7-8,many,TRBJ1-4,TRBD1,TGTGCCAGCAGCTTGGGACAGGGAAAGGGAAAACTGTTTTTT,CASSLGQGKGKLFF
TRBV28,few,TRBJ1-1,NA,TGTGCCAGCAGTCCCTCCGGGTCGTACACTGAAGCTTTCTTT,CASSPSGSYTEAFF
TRBV11-2,many,TRBJ1-4,NA,TGTGCCAGCAGCCTCTCTATGGAGGGAGAAAAACTGTTTTTT,CASSLSMEGEKLFF
TRBV30,many,TRBJ1-1,NA,TGTGCCTGGAGTGGTCGGGGCACTGAAGCTTTCTTT,CAWSGRGTEAFF
TRBV6-2/TRBV6-3,many,TRBJ1-4,NA,TGTGCCAGCAGTTACGTCGGGGAATTCGGTGAAAAACTGTTTTTT,CASSYVGEFGEKLFF
TRBV2,many,TRBJ2-1,TRBD1,TGTGCCAGCACCCGGACAGGGTCTGGCAATGAGCAGTTCTTC,CASTRTGSGNEQFF
TRBV18,few,TRBJ1-3,NA,TGTGCCAGCTCACTGGACAGAAACACCATATATTTT,CASSLDRNTIYF
TRBV7-9,few,TRBJ1-1,NA,TGTGCCAGCAGCTTACGGGTCGATGAAGCTTTCTTT,CASSLRVDEAFF
TRBV5-1,many,TRBJ2-2,NA,TGCGCCAGCAAGGTGGGAGTGAGCACCGGGGAGCTGTTTTTT,CASKVGVSTGELFF